Listed here is a single T cell receptor beta chain. Antigen: not known. Per the germline V gene, CDR1 is SQVTM and CDR2 is ANQGSEA. V dropped 3 bases and J dropped 6; count of bases not matched to a gene: 7. This CDR3 is built from 14 residues. This sample is part of a study of cytotoxic CD8 clonotypes in ibrutinib-treated CLL. Study-wide points: Baseline-level clonality went beyond age-matched healthy donors and moved in step with circulating CD8+ T-cell counts. Contraction or stability on treatment was seen for public clonotypes, which were uncommon. At progression, clonality fell back toward baseline after rising at ibrutinib response.

Researchers set a sequencing depth target of 1 in 200,000 to 1 in 1 million T cells. TCRdb's copy holds only in-frame clones and misses some; the assay was immunoSEQ multiplex PCR. This table has around 92,000 clones, approximately 80% appearing once. The sequence was obtained from a human donor with chronic lymphocytic leukemia. The V call is TRBV29-1, the J call TRBJ2-4; 8 bases fit TRBD2. The sequenced sample was PBMCs, obtained after 24 months of ibrutinib treatment. CDR3 sequence (DNA): TGCAGCGTTGACGGAGCGGGAGCGGCAAACATTCAGTACTTC. It translates to CSVDGAGAANIQYF.